The source of this TCR beta chain is a study of T cell changes during pregnancy in multiple sclerosis. Only in-frame clones appear in the TCRdb table, and some are missing; sequencing was by immunoSEQ multiplex PCR. The data hold around 35,000 clones, with over 75% observed a single time. The CDR3 loop spans 14 amino acids. CDR1 SGHTA and CDR2 FQGNSA come from the germline V gene. The germline V and J ends were trimmed by 6 bases and 0 bases, with 9 bases remaining between them. This chain uses TRBV7-2 with TRBJ1-3; possible D gene TRBD1, 5 bases. The receptor was derived from a female donor with multiple sclerosis, enrolled in a pregnancy study. Sequencing used CD8+ T cells from peripheral blood mononuclear cells, obtained before pregnancy. The CDR3 DNA reads as TGTGCCAGCAGATTACAGGTCTCTGGAAACACCATATATTTT. Encoded protein: CASRLQVSGNTIYF.